The 12 T cell receptor beta chains given below trace back to one sample, sequenced in a study of regulatory T cells in long-lasting Graves disease. Construction of TCR beta libraries relied on iRepertoire HTBI primers and on Arm-PCR targeting CDR3 regions. TCRdb analysed the multiplex PCR reads with MiXCR anew, one entry per CDR3 protein. This table has approximately 290,000 distinct CDR3 sequences, 20% to 25% appearing once. The time point was: persistent/refractory GD, antithyroid drugs over 5 years with positive TRAb. RNA isolated from PBMCs was used to make the TCR library. The source was peripheral blood mononuclear cells (PBMCs), collected when the disease was refractory, from a patient treated with antithyroid drugs. The source of these receptors is a female donor with Graves disease.

The chain uses TRBV28 and TRBJ1-4; D uncertain. There are 14 residues in the CDR3. Trimming removed 5 bases from V and 4 bases from J, with 11 bases in between. Germline assignment: CDR1 MDHEN and CDR2 SYDVKM. CDR3 DNA sequence: TGTGCCAGCAGTCTCTCAGCGTATAATGAAAAACTGTTTTTT. As protein: CASSLSAYNEKLFF.

The count of this clonotype is one. The chain links TRBV4-3 to TRBJ2-7, with 8 bases identical to TRBD1. The V and J ends lost 1 base and 4 bases, in that order; junction bases with no gene match: 3. The CDR3 contains 14 residues. Germline V gene data show CDR1 as LGHNA and CDR2 as YSLEER. The CDR3 loop is CASSQGRTGYEQYF. DNA for the CDR3: TGCGCCAGCAGCCAAGGTAGGACAGGGTACGAGCAGTACTTC.

This clonotype was observed at least ten times. V usage is TRBV11-2 and J usage is TRBJ2-2, with 12 bases matching TRBD2. The CDR3 spans 16 residues. With 4 bases clipped from V and 6 bases from J, the junction kept 6 bases outside the gene matches. Germline loops: CDR1 SGHAT, CDR2 FQNNGV. CDR3 protein: CASSSRLAGEPGELFF. CDR3 DNA: TGTGCCAGCAGCTCCAGACTAGCGGGAGAACCCGGGGAGCTGTTTTTT.

This clonotype showed up just a few times. The chain couples TRBV6-2 or TRBV6-3 to TRBJ2-5; 7 bases map to TRBD1. V was clipped by 6 bases and J by 2 bases; unmatched bases: 6. Germline V gene data show CDR1 as MNHEY and CDR2 as SVGEGT. This CDR3 is 14 amino acids long. The CDR3, as DNA: TGTGCCAGCAGCCCGGGACAGCTTCAAGAGACCCAGTACTTC. Residues: CASSPGQLQETQYF.

This clonotype was picked up a small number of times. This sequence joins TRBV5-5 and TRBJ2-2; 10 bases fit TRBD2. The CDR3 has 16 residues. The junction had 11 bases not matched to a gene; V was cut back by 4 bases and J by 8 bases. CDR1 is SGHKS and CDR2 is YYEKEE in the germline V gene (reference sequence). The DNA for the CDR3 is TGTGCCAGCAGCCCCTTAGCGGGAGGCCCGGAGGGGGAGCTGTTTTTT. Translating it yields CASSPLAGGPEGELFF. Together with reference TRBV5-5 and TRBJ2-2, the CDR3 gives the full variable domain: DAGVTQSPTHLIKTRGQQVTLRCSPISGHKSVSWYQQVLGQGPQFIFQYYEKEERGRGNFPDRFSARQFPNYSSELNVNALLLGDSALYLCASSPLAGGPEGELFFGEGSRLTVL.

V gene TRBV5-4 combines with J gene TRBJ2-5; D may be TRBD1 or TRBD2 (5 bases each). V was pared by 4 bases and J by 2 bases, with 12 bases between. CDR1 is SGHNT, CDR2 YYREEE, per germline (reference sequence). This CDR3 has 14 residues. This CDR3 reads CASSGPGPQETQYF. DNA of the CDR3: TGTGCCAGCAGCGGGCCGGGACCTCAAGAGACCCAGTACTTC.

Concerning this clonotype itself: A much larger clone differs by one base, so this may be a read error. CDR3 in DNA: TGTGCCACCTCAGGGGTTATAGCGGCTAGCATAGATACGCAGTATTTT. Its protein is CATSGVIAASIDTQYF. The chain carries TRBV2 and TRBJ2-3; D possibly uses TRBD1 or TRBD2 (6 bases each). Germline loops: CDR1 SNHLY, CDR2 FYNNEI. This CDR3 region has 16 residues.

This clonotype was seen many times. The chain carries TRBV30 and TRBJ1-2; D not certain. The CDR3 is 12 residues long. Trimming removed 0 bases at V and 8 bases at J, with 10 bases between. Germline-derived CDR1 and CDR2 are GTSNPN and SVGIG (reference sequence). CDR3 nucleotides: TGTGCCTGGAGTGTGTCCCAAGGGGGCTACACCTTC. This translates into CAWSVSQGGYTF. The full variable domain, completed using reference TRBV30 and TRBJ1-2, is SQTIHQWPATLVQPVGSPLSLECTVEGTSNPNLYWYRQAAGRGLQLLFYSVGIGQISSEVPQNLSASRPQDRQFILSSKKLLLSDSGFYLCAWSVSQGGYTFGSGTRLTVV.

The rearrangement links TRBV28 to TRBJ2-5; 7 bases match TRBD1. The CDR3 runs to 12 residues. The V gene's germline CDR1 is MDHEN and CDR2 SYDVKM. V shed 3 bases, J shed 7 bases, and the junction held 2 bases outside the gene matches. CDR3 region: CASSFPGGTQYF. In DNA form, the CDR3 reads TGTGCCAGCAGTTTCCCAGGGGGGACCCAGTACTTC.

The table lists this clonotype with many counts. This chain uses TRBV12-3 or TRBV12-4 with TRBJ2-2; 8 nucleotides line up with TRBD2. J lost 4 bases, V lost 3 bases, and 4 bases had no gene match. The CDR3 is made up of 15 amino acids. The DNA of the CDR3 is TGTGCCAGCAGTTTGGGGCTAGCGGGCACCGGGGAGCTGTTTTTT. Protein: CASSLGLAGTGELFF.

V and J are TRBV27 and TRBJ2-7; D is uncertain. Deletions cut 8 bases from V and 2 bases from J, with 19 bases between. Germline loops: CDR1 MNHEY, CDR2 SMNVEV (reference sequence). The CDR3 is 15 residues long. Here the CDR3 reads CASVFVDPLPYEQYF. CDR3 coding DNA: TGTGCCAGCGTTTTTGTGGACCCTTTGCCCTACGAGCAGTACTTC.

This clonotype was recorded many times. The CDR3 DNA sequence: TGTGCCTGGACAGGGCTCAATTCACCCCTCCACTTT. This sequence encodes CAWTGLNSPLHF. V usage is TRBV30 and J usage is TRBJ1-6; a weak D match, TRBD1 (5 bases). V lost 4 bases and J lost 7, with 8 bases in between. From germline, CDR1 is GTSNPN and CDR2 SVGIG (reference sequence). This CDR3 is built from 12 residues.